Listed below are T cell receptor beta chains from one sample, sequenced in a study of Graves' ophthalmopathy and Graves' hyperthyroidism. TCRdb re-called the multiplex PCR reads through MiXCR, storing one row per CDR3 protein. The sample includes about 400,000 distinct CDR3 sequences, around 20% of them seen just once. The sample consisted of peripheral blood. The receptors come from a woman aged 18-29 years with Graves' ophthalmopathy. The CDR3 runs from the conserved cysteine through the conserved F or W. A D gene is named only where the DNA matches it firmly. The size field is filled for only some rows; it gives once, few, many or a size class.

-	TRBJ2-7	TRBV6-2/TRBV6-3	many	CASSYTGTPWGYF	TGTGCCAGCAGTTACACAGGAACGCCTTGGGGGTACTTC
-	TRBJ1-1	TRBV10-2	many	CASMQDNTEAFF	TGCGCCAGCATGCAGGACAACACTGAAGCTTTCTTT
-	TRBJ1-3	TRBV12-3/TRBV12-4	many	CASSLWRGNTIYF	TGTGCCAGCAGTTTATGGAGGGGAAACACCATATATTTT
TRBD1	TRBJ2-7	TRBV10-3	-	CAISSGGVVDEQYF	TGTGCCATCAGCTCAGGGGGCGTCGTTGATGAGCAGTACTTC
-	TRBJ1-2	TRBV5-6	many	CASSLMAGLDGYTF	TGTGCCAGCAGCTTGATGGCTGGGTTGGATGGCTACACCTTC
-	TRBJ1-1	TRBV27	many	CASSSAVLTGTEAFF	TGTGCCAGCAGTTCAGCGGTCCTTACGGGGACTGAAGCTTTCTTT
-	TRBJ2-5	TRBV28	few	CASSFGPETQYF	TGTGCCAGCAGTTTTGGACCAGAGACCCAGTACTTC
-	TRBJ1-1	TRBV9	many	CASSEDPQDHDDTEAFF	TGTGCCAGCAGCGAAGACCCCCAGGACCATGATGACACTGAAGCTTTCTTT
TRBD2	TRBJ2-7	TRBV27	many	CASYRTSGSYEQYF	TGTGCCAGCTATAGGACTAGCGGATCCTACGAGCAGTACTTC
-	TRBJ1-2	TRBV28	once	CASSSWEAGTWSYTF	TGTGCCAGCAGTTCATGGGAGGCAGGGACCTGGAGCTACACCTTC
-	TRBJ2-3	TRBV12-3/TRBV12-4	many	CASSFVQGSPRQQYF	TGTGCCAGCAGTTTTGTCCAGGGCTCACCCCGACAGCAGTATTTT
-	TRBJ2-2	TRBV19	-	CASSIFVDTITWSSGELFF	TGTGCCAGTAGTATCTTTGTGGACACGATAACCTGGAGTTCCGGGGAGCTGTTTTTT
-	TRBJ2-7	TRBV6-2/TRBV6-3	-	CASSRDSTVHEQYF	TGTGCCAGCAGTCGAGACAGCACGGTCCACGAGCAGTACTTC
-	TRBJ2-7	TRBV4-3	many	CASSHRPGTSYEQYF	TGCGCCAGCAGCCACAGACCCGGGACCTCCTACGAGCAGTACTTC
-	TRBJ2-7	TRBV6-2/TRBV6-3	many	CASSALVSGEQYF	TGTGCCAGCAGTGCTCTAGTTTCGGGCGAGCAGTACTTC
-	TRBJ2-7	TRBV20-1	few	CSARRDFSYEQYF	TGCAGTGCTAGAAGAGACTTCTCCTACGAGCAGTACTTC
-	TRBJ1-2	TRBV12-3/TRBV12-4	many	CASTVLVQTPKGYTF	TGTGCCAGCACCGTTCTGGTTCAGACACCTAAGGGCTACACCTTC
-	TRBJ2-5	TRBV7-2	many	CASGGARTGKETQYF	TGTGCCAGCGGGGGGGCAAGGACAGGGAAAGAGACCCAGTACTTC
-	TRBJ1-1	TRBV20-1	many	CSAQALHLGEGTEAFF	TGCAGTGCCCAGGCCCTCCACCTCGGGGAGGGCACTGAAGCTTTCTTT
TRBD1	TRBJ2-5	TRBV5-1	-	CASREGQGTAQETQYF	TGCGCCAGCCGCGAGGGACAGGGGACAGCCCAAGAGACCCAGTACTTC
TRBD2	TRBJ2-7	TRBV4-2	few	CASSQDLSWSSGVKFLSEQYF	TGTGCCAGCAGCCAAGATCTGAGTTGGTCTAGCGGGGTAAAGTTCCTCTCCGAGCAGTACTTC
-	TRBJ2-5	TRBV11-1	many	CASSFLVGRDQETQYF	TGTGCCAGCAGCTTTTTAGTTGGCAGGGACCAAGAGACCCAGTACTTC
-	TRBJ1-6	TRBV9	-	CASSVGGSYNSPLHF	TGTGCCAGCAGCGTGGGGGGCTCCTATAATTCACCCCTCCACTTT
TRBD1	TRBJ1-5	TRBV6-5	many	CASSQGVWEPQHF	TGTGCCAGCAGTCAGGGGGTTTGGGAGCCCCAGCATTTT
-	TRBJ2-7	TRBV6-2/TRBV6-3	-	CASASQTEEQYF	TGTGCCAGCGCCAGTCAGACAGAGGAGCAGTACTTC
-	TRBJ2-3	TRBV7-2	many	CASSRLSRTDTQYF	TGTGCCAGCAGCCGTCTCTCTAGAACAGATACGCAGTATTTT
TRBD1	TRBJ2-5	TRBV12-3/TRBV12-4	-	CASSFSRPGTGAETQYF	TGTGCCAGCAGTTTTAGTAGGCCCGGGACAGGAGCAGAGACCCAGTACTTC
-	TRBJ1-2	TRBV6-1	-	CASSSNDGNYGYTF	TGTGCCAGCAGCTCCAACGACGGGAACTATGGCTACACCTTC
-	TRBJ2-7	TRBV29-1	-	CSVGTVQSYEQYF	TGCAGCGTTGGGACAGTTCAATCCTACGAGCAGTACTTC
TRBD1	TRBJ1-5	TRBV24-1	many	CATSDSGTGGNQPQHF	TGTGCCACCAGTGATTCAGGGACAGGGGGGAATCAGCCCCAGCATTTT
TRBD1	TRBJ2-5	TRBV28	-	CASRGASGTGKETQYF	TGTGCCAGCCGCGGGGCGTCCGGGACAGGGAAAGAGACCCAGTACTTC
-	TRBJ1-1	TRBV18	many	CASSPERRSEAFF	TGTGCCAGCTCACCAGAAAGACGCTCTGAAGCTTTCTTT
-	TRBJ1-1	TRBV11-2	-	CASSPRGETEAFF	TGTGCCAGCAGCCCCCGTGGGGAGACTGAAGCTTTCTTT
TRBD2	TRBJ2-7	TRBV29-1	many	CSPPGGLAGAYEQYF	TGCAGCCCCCCCGGAGGGCTAGCGGGGGCCTACGAGCAGTACTTC
-	TRBJ2-7	TRBV20-1	many	CSALTGTDEQYF	TGCAGTGCTCTGACAGGGACTGACGAGCAGTACTTC
-	TRBJ2-2	TRBV18	many	CASSPNAGANTGELFF	TGTGCCAGCTCACCAAACGCGGGGGCCAACACCGGGGAGCTGTTTTTT
-	TRBJ2-5	TRBV12-3/TRBV12-4	many	CASTLILLTGGNQETQYF	TGTGCCAGCACCCTCATACTATTGACGGGTGGGAACCAAGAGACCCAGTACTTC
-	TRBJ1-1	TRBV6-1	few	CASRPSTVNTEAFF	TGTGCCAGCAGACCTTCGACGGTGAACACTGAAGCTTTCTTT
-	TRBJ2-7	TRBV18	-	CASSLSQNYEQYF	TGTGCCAGCTCACTGAGCCAGAACTACGAGCAGTACTTC
TRBD1	TRBJ1-1	TRBV4-2	many	CASSQGRRQGYTEAFF	TGTGCCAGCAGCCAAGGTAGGCGACAGGGATACACTGAAGCTTTCTTT
-	TRBJ1-2	TRBV29-1	-	CSVGGVSYGYTF	TGCAGCGTTGGGGGGGTCAGCTATGGCTACACCTTC
-	TRBJ1-1	TRBV20-1	few	CSARGRDTEAFF	TGCAGTGCTAGGGGGAGAGACACTGAAGCTTTCTTT
TRBD1	TRBJ2-7	TRBV6-2/TRBV6-3	many	CASTDRDRTTWEQYF	TGTGCCAGCACAGACCGGGACAGGACTACGTGGGAGCAGTACTTC
TRBD1	TRBJ1-5	TRBV27	many	CASSLKGTGTQPQHF	TGTGCCAGCAGTTTAAAGGGGACAGGGACTCAGCCCCAGCATTTT
TRBD1	TRBJ2-7	TRBV2	many	CASKHTGVYEQYF	TGTGCCAGCAAACACACAGGGGTTTACGAGCAGTACTTC
-	TRBJ1-6	TRBV3-1	many	CASSQMGLDNSPLHF	TGTGCCAGCAGCCAGATGGGGCTGGACAATTCACCCCTCCACTTT
TRBD1	TRBJ1-5	TRBV29-1	many	CSVEMTGDQPQHF	TGCAGCGTTGAAATGACAGGGGATCAGCCCCAGCATTTT
-	TRBJ1-2	TRBV12-3/TRBV12-4	many	CASSLRGGYGYTF	TGTGCCAGCAGTTTAAGAGGGGGCTATGGCTACACCTTC
TRBD1	TRBJ2-7	TRBV30	once	CAWTGQGAISEQYF	TGTGCCTGGACCGGACAGGGGGCAATATCCGAGCAGTACTTC
-	TRBJ1-5	TRBV4-2	many	CASSQDRVGRGGNQPQHF	TGTGCCAGCAGCCAAGACAGAGTGGGACGAGGGGGCAATCAGCCCCAGCATTTT
-	TRBJ2-5	TRBV28	many	CASNLSGVQETQYF	TGTGCCAGCAATTTGTCGGGGGTCCAAGAGACCCAGTACTTC
TRBD2	TRBJ2-2	TRBV6-6	many	CASSTPGTSGSRVTGELFF	TGTGCCAGCAGTACCCCCGGGACTAGCGGGAGTCGGGTCACCGGGGAGCTGTTTTTT
TRBD2	TRBJ2-7	TRBV25-1	many	CASSDPGRALGEQYF	TGTGCCAGCAGTGATCCCGGGAGGGCACTTGGCGAGCAGTACTTC
TRBD2	TRBJ2-7	TRBV7-2	many	CASSLGAGSYEQYF	TGTGCCAGCAGCTTAGGAGCGGGGTCCTACGAGCAGTACTTC
TRBD1	TRBJ1-5	TRBV12-5	-	CASGLGQGGQPQHF	TGTGCTAGTGGTTTGGGACAGGGGGGACAGCCCCAGCATTTT